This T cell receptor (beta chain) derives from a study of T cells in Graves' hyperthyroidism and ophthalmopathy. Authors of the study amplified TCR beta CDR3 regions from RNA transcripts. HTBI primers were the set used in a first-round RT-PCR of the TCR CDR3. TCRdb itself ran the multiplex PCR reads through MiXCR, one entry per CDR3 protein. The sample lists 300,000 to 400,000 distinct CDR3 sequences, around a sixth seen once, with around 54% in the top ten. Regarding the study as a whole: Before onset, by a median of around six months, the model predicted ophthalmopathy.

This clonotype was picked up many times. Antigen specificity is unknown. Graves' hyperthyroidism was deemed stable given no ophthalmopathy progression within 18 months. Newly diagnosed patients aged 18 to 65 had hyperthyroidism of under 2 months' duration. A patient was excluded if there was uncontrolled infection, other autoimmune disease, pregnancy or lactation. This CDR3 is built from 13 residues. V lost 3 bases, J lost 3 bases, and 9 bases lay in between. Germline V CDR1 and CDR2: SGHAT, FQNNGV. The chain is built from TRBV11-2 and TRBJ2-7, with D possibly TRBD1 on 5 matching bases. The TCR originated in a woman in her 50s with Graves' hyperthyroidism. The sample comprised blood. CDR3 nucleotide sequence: TGTGCCAGCAGCTTGGCAGGGAACTACGAGCAGTACGTC. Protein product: CASSLAGNYEQYV.